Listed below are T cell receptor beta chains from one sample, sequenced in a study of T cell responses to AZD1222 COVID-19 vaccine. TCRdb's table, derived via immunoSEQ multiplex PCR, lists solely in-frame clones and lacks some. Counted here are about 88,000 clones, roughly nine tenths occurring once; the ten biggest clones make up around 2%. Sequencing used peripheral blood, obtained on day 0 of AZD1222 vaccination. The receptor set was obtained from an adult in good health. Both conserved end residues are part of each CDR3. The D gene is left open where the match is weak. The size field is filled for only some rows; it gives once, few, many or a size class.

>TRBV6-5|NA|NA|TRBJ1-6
TGTGCCAGCAGAACGGAATCTTATAATTCACCCCTCCACTTT
CASRTESYNSPLHF
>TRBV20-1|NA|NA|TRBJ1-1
TGCAGTGCCGAGAACACTGAAGCTTTCTTT
CSAENTEAFF
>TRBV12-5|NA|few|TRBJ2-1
TGTGCTAGTGGTTTGGCAGGGGTCAATGAGCAGTTCTTC
CASGLAGVNEQFF
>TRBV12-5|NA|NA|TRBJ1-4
TGTGCTAGTGGTTTGGGGCGGGACTCTGGGAAGGTCCCAAGTTTTGAAAAACTGTTTTTT
CASGLGRDSGKVPSFEKLFF
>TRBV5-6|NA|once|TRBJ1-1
TGTGCCAGCAGGATGAGGGGGTGGGGAGGAGCTTTCTTT
CASRMRGWGGAFF
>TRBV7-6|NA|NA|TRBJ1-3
TGTGCCAGCAGCTTCGGGACCCCCCCAGGAAACACCATATATTTT
CASSFGTPPGNTIYF
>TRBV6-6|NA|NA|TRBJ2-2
TGTGCCAGCAGTTACGGAAGGACTGTTTTT
CASSYGRTVF
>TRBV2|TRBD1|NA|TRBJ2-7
TGTGCCAGCAGTGAGAGGACAGGGGGACAACCGGCGCAGTACTTC
CASSERTGGQPAQYF
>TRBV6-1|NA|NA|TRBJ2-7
TGTGCCAGCAGCTCTGACTTCTACGAGCAGTACTTC
CASSSDFYEQYF
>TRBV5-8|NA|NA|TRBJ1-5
TGTGCCAGCAGCTTGGTTTTCAGGGATAATCAGCCCCAGCATTTT
CASSLVFRDNQPQHF
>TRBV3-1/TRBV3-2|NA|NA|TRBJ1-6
TGTGCCAGCAGCCAAGGTGGTAGTTCGACCCTAGCGTCACCCCTCCACTTT
CASSQGGSSTLASPLHF
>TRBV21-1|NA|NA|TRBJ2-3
TGTGCCAGCAGCAACCAAAGTACCTGGGAAACTAGCGGGGGCACAGATACGCAGTATTTT
CASSNQSTWETSGGTDTQYF
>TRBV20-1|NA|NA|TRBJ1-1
TGCAGTGCTAGTCGGGACACGGCGAACACTGAAGCTTTCTTT
CSASRDTANTEAFF
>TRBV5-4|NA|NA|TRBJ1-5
TGTGCCAGCAGCACAAAGGGGAGCAATCAGCCCCAGCATTTT
CASSTKGSNQPQHF
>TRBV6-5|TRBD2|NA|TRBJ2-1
TGTGCCAGCAGAACTAGCGGGTACTCCTACAATGAGCAGTTCTTC
CASRTSGYSYNEQFF
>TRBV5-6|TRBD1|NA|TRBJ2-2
TGTGCCAGCAGCTTTGGCGGCGTGAGTGACAGGGACACCGGGGAGCTGTTTTTT
CASSFGGVSDRDTGELFF
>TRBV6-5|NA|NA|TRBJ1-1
TGTGCCAGCAGTTACTCCTCCGGGACCTGGAGCACTGAAGCTTTCTTT
CASSYSSGTWSTEAFF
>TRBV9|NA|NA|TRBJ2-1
TGTGCCAGCAGCGTAGACGGGACTCCTAACTCCTACAATGAGCAGTTCTTC
CASSVDGTPNSYNEQFF
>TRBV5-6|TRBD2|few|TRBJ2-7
TGTGCCAGCAGCTTTCTAGCGGGGGGCACCCACGAGCAGTACTTC
CASSFLAGGTHEQYF
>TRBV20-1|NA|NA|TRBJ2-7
TGCAGTGCTAGACCCCACGACGAGCAGTACTTC
CSARPHDEQYF
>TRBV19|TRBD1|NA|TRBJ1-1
TGTGCCAGTAGTATCCGCTTCAGGGGGACTGAAGCTTTCTTT
CASSIRFRGTEAFF
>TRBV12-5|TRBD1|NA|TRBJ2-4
TGTGCTAGTGGTTCGGGACAGTCAAACATTCAGTACTTC
CASGSGQSNIQYF
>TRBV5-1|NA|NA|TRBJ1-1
TGCGCCAGCAGCCTATTAGGTCAGAACACTGAAGCTTTCTTT
CASSLLGQNTEAFF
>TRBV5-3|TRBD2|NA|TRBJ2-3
TGTGCCAGAAGCTTGGGGCTAGCGGGAGTAGATACGCAGTATTTT
CARSLGLAGVDTQYF
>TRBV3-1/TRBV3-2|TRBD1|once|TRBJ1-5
TGTGCCAGCAGCCGACAGGGGGTTATCGAGCCCCAGCATTTT
CASSRQGVIEPQHF
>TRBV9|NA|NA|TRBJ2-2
TGTGCCAGCAGCGACTACGGGAACGGCCCCGGGGAGCTGTTTTTT
CASSDYGNGPGELFF
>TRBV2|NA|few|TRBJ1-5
TGTGCCAGCAGTGAAAACAGCAATCAGCCCCAGCATTTT
CASSENSNQPQHF
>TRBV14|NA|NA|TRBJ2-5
TGTGCCAGCAGCCAAGACTGGACGGGGGCAGAGACCCAGTACTTC
CASSQDWTGAETQYF
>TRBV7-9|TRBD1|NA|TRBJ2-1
TGTGCCAGCAGCTCCCGGGACAGAGAATACAATGAGCAGTTCTTC
CASSSRDREYNEQFF
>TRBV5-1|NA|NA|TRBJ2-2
TGCGCCAGCAGCTTAACTCGGACAGCCGGGGAGCTGTTTTTT
CASSLTRTAGELFF
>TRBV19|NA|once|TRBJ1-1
TGTGCCAGTACCCTATACAGGAGAGCTTTCTTT
CASTLYRRAFF
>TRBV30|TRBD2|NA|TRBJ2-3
TGTGCCGAGAGCGGGGGGGCGGATACGCAGTATTTT
CAESGGADTQYF
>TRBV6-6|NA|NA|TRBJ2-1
TGTGCCAGCAGGGACGTTGCGGGATACAATGAGCAGTTCTTC
CASRDVAGYNEQFF
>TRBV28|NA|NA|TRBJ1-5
TGTGCCAGCAGAAACCCCAGGGGAGGGGGTTATCAGCCCCAGCATTTT
CASRNPRGGGYQPQHF
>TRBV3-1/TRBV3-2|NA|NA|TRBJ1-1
TGTGCCAGCAGGACAAGACAGGCGTCAGTAGCTTTCTTT
CASRTRQASVAFF
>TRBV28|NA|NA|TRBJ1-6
TGTGCCAGCAGTTTATTGGACTCTAATTCACCCCTCCACTTT
CASSLLDSNSPLHF
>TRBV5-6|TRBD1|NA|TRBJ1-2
TGTGCCAGCAGCTTGTCTGCAGGGGGCGACTATGGCTACACCTTC
CASSLSAGGDYGYTF
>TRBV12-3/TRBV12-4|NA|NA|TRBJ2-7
TGTGCCAGCAGTCTTGGACAGAGCGAGCAGTACTTC
CASSLGQSEQYF
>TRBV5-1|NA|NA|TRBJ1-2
TGCGCCAGCAGCTTGGACGGGACACGGTCTAACTATGGCTACACCTTC
CASSLDGTRSNYGYTF
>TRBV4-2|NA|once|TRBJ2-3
TGTGCCAGCAGCCCGATCTTAGCGAGCTTCGATACGCAGTATTTT
CASSPILASFDTQYF
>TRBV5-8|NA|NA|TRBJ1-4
TGTGCCAGCAGCTCCGGGCAGGGCGGTGAAAAACTGTTTTTT
CASSSGQGGEKLFF
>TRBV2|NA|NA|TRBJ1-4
TGTGCCAGCAATTGGCAGAGTAATGAAAAACTGTTTTTT
CASNWQSNEKLFF
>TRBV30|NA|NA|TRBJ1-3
TGTGCCTGGAGTCCGGGGTATGCGGGAAACACCATATATTTT
CAWSPGYAGNTIYF
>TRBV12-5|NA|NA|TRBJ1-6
TGTGCTAGTGGTTTGGTACTGTCAGGGCCCAATTCACCCCTCCACTTT
CASGLVLSGPNSPLHF
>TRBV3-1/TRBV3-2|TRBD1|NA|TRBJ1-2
TGTGCCAGCAGCGGACAGGGTGATGGCTACACCTTC
CASSGQGDGYTF
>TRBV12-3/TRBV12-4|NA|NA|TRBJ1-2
TGTGCCAGCAGTCTTAGCCAGTGGGGTGACTACACCTTC
CASSLSQWGDYTF
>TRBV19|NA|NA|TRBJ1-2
TGTGCCAGTAGTAACGAGGGGAAGGTCTATGGCTACACCTTC
CASSNEGKVYGYTF
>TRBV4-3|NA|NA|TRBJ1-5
TGCGCCAGCAGCCAAGATGTTCAGGTTAGCAATCAGCCCCAGCATTTT
CASSQDVQVSNQPQHF